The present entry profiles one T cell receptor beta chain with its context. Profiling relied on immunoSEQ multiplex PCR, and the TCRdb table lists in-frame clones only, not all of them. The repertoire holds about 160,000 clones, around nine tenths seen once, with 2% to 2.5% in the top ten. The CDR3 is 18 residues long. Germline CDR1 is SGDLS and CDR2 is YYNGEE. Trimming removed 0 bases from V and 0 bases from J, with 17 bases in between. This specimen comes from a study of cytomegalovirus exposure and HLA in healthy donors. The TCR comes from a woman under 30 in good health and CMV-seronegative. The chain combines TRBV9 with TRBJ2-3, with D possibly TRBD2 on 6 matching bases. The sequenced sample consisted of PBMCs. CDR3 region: CASSVALGGAASTDTQYF. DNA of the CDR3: TGTGCCAGCAGCGTAGCCTTGGGAGGTGCAGCAAGCACAGATACGCAGTATTTT.